This T cell receptor beta chain was recorded in a study of blood T cell repertoires in COVID-19. Study at large: The United States, Italy and Spain supplied acute and convalescent COVID-19 samples. T cells, B-cell-depleted T cells, or PBMCs provided the cDNA or gDNA that served as material.

Data came from immunoSEQ multiplex PCR; TCRdb stores just in-frame clones and leaves some out. The data show about 170,000 clones, about 85% seen once. V gave up 0 bases and J gave up 2 bases, with 11 bases separating them. Germline V CDR1 and CDR2: GTSNPN, SVGIG (reference sequence). CDR3 length: 15 amino acids. This chain connects TRBV30 to TRBJ1-5, with D unclear. The receptor was derived from a woman aged 70-85 years with COVID-19, enrolled during active disease. Input material: peripheral blood. The chain's CDR3 is CAWSVHGPGNQPQHF. The CDR3 coding sequence is TGTGCCTGGAGTGTACATGGGCCCGGCAATCAGCCCCAGCATTTT.